The rows below give T cell receptor beta chains drawn from one sample of a study of post-analysis software for immune sequencing data. TCRdb independently ran MiXCR on the PCR reads; one entry per CDR3 protein. The sample has about 200,000 distinct CDR3 sequences; about 30% are singletons. Sequencing was performed on blood. The receptors stem from a girl under 18 with multiple sclerosis. CDR3s include the opening cysteine and the closing phenylalanine or tryptophan. A D gene is named only where the DNA matches it firmly. Some rows have no size entry. The others give once, few or many, or a class for an expanded clone.

j_call d_call clone_size v_call cdr3_nt cdr3_aa
TRBJ2-1 TRBD2 - TRBV12-3/TRBV12-4 TGTGCCAGCAGTTTCAGGCTAGCGGGGTACAATGAGCAGTTCTTC CASSFRLAGYNEQFF
TRBJ2-7 TRBD2 few TRBV5-1 TGCGCCAGCAGCTTGGAGCGGGATCGGCAGTACTTC CASSLERDRQYF
TRBJ1-5 - once TRBV20-1 TGCAGTGCTAGTGGATCCTTCGATCAGCCCCAGCATTTT CSASGSFDQPQHF
TRBJ1-5 - few TRBV20-1 TGCAGTGCTAGAGATCGTCACCGAAATCAGCCCCAGCATTTT CSARDRHRNQPQHF
TRBJ2-7 - few TRBV19 TGTGCCACCGCCCGGCACACGCTGGACGAGCAGTACTTC CATARHTLDEQYF
TRBJ2-3 TRBD1 - TRBV5-1 TGCGCCAGCAGGCAGAAACAGGGGGCGCCAGCAGATACGCAGTATTTT CASRQKQGAPADTQYF
TRBJ1-2 TRBD1 many TRBV10-3 TGTGCCATCACTTGGACAGGGGAAGGTGGCTACACCTTC CAITWTGEGGYTF
TRBJ2-7 - - TRBV7-2 TGTGCCAGCAGCTTTTGGGAAAGTACGTACGAGCAGTACTTC CASSFWESTYEQYF
TRBJ2-7 - many TRBV12-3/TRBV12-4 TGTGCCAGCAGTCGACAGGATTACGAGCAGTACTTC CASSRQDYEQYF
TRBJ1-2 TRBD1 - TRBV20-1 TGCAGTGCGGAGAGACAGGGGATCGGTGGCTACACCTTC CSAERQGIGGYTF
TRBJ2-5 - - TRBV5-1 TGCACCAGCAGCTTGGCTGGCAGGGCCGTCGAGACCCAGTACTTC CTSSLAGRAVETQYF
TRBJ1-2 TRBD1 - TRBV5-1 TGCGCCAACAGCTCGGGACAGGTGGGGGCCTATGGCTACACCTTC CANSSGQVGAYGYTF
TRBJ2-2 - few TRBV9 TGTGCCAGCAGCGTAGCCCAGGACTACACCGGGGAGCTGTTTTTT CASSVAQDYTGELFF
TRBJ2-1 - few TRBV25-1 TGTGCCAGCAGTGTCATCGGGACACTTAGATACAATGAGCAGTTCTTC CASSVIGTLRYNEQFF
TRBJ2-1 TRBD2 many TRBV3-1 TGTGCCAGCAGCAGCGGGGGAGGCTACAATGAGCAGTTCTTC CASSSGGGYNEQFF
TRBJ2-5 TRBD1 - TRBV3-1 TGTGCCAGCAGCCAGCCTTTAGGACAGGGAGAGACCCAGTACTTC CASSQPLGQGETQYF
TRBJ2-3 TRBD2 - TRBV5-4 TGTGCCAGCAGCACCAAGCGGGAGCCGACAGATACGCAGTATTTT CASSTKREPTDTQYF
TRBJ2-7 - few TRBV21-1 TGTGCCAGCACCCAAAGACTAGCGGGGGAATTATCGGACGAGCAGTACTTC CASTQRLAGELSDEQYF
TRBJ2-7 - few TRBV28 TGTGCCAGCAGCCTTATCGACTACGAGCAGTACTTC CASSLIDYEQYF
TRBJ2-3 - - TRBV7-2 TGTGCCAGCAGCTTAGAAGCGTCTAGCACAGATACGCAGTATTTT CASSLEASSTDTQYF
TRBJ2-1 - - TRBV24-1 TGTGCCACCAGTGATCCCCAAGGTCCCCCTGGTGAGCAGTTCTTC CATSDPQGPPGEQFF
TRBJ1-5 TRBD1 - TRBV20-1 TGCAGTTTAAGACAGGGAAGTCAGCCCCAGCATTTT CSLRQGSQPQHF
TRBJ1-2 - few TRBV5-6 TGTGCCAGCAACCTTAAGGGCTCGGATGGCTACACCTTC CASNLKGSDGYTF
TRBJ1-4 - many TRBV5-1 TGCGCCAGCAGCTTAACGGGGACGGGTGAAAAACTGTTTTTT CASSLTGTGEKLFF
TRBJ2-7 - - TRBV27 TGTGCCAGCAGTTTATCGTCTCCCTCCTACGAGCAGTACTTC CASSLSSPSYEQYF
TRBJ1-1 - few TRBV11-2 TGTGCCAGCAGCTCATTTTGGGGGCGCACTGAAGCTTTCTTT CASSSFWGRTEAFF
TRBJ1-1 - - TRBV12-3/TRBV12-4 TGTGCCAGCAGTTTAGCGCTAATCTCGAACACTGAAGCTTTCTTT CASSLALISNTEAFF
TRBJ2-1 - - TRBV5-1 TGCGCCAGCAGCTTGAATGCGGGGATCAATGAGCAGTTCTTC CASSLNAGINEQFF
TRBJ1-6 - few TRBV5-6 TGTGCCAGCAGTGCTAAACAGGGCTCCTATAATTCACCCCTCCACTTT CASSAKQGSYNSPLHF
TRBJ2-7 - many TRBV28 TGTGCCAGCAGTTTTACCGGCGGATACTCCTACGAGCAGTACTTC CASSFTGGYSYEQYF
TRBJ2-3 - few TRBV20-1 TGCAGTGCTAGCGGGGGGCAGGGAGTACTCACAGATACGCAGTATTTT CSASGGQGVLTDTQYF
TRBJ2-7 - many TRBV20-1 TGCAGTGCCGGTGGACGGGCCTACGAGCAGTACTTC CSAGGRAYEQYF
TRBJ2-3 TRBD2 - TRBV12-3/TRBV12-4 TGTGCCAGCAGATCTAGCGGGGGGAGCACAGATACGGAGTATTTT CASRSSGGSTDTEYF
TRBJ2-1 - - TRBV7-2 TGTGCCAGCAGCTTAGCGCGCCGCGGGCGGGGACGTGAGGAGCAGTTCTTC CASSLARRGRGREEQFF
TRBJ1-1 - - TRBV2 TGTGCCAGCAGTGTGGCAGGGACTGAAGCTTTCTTT CASSVAGTEAFF
TRBJ1-1 - - TRBV25-1 TGTGCCACCAAGGGCCCGAACACTGAAGCTTTCTTT CATKGPNTEAFF
TRBJ1-2 - - TRBV5-5 TGTGCCAGCAGCTTGGGATTGGACAGCGCTTATGGCTACACCTTC CASSLGLDSAYGYTF
TRBJ1-2 - many TRBV7-3 TGTGCCAGCAGCTTAACAGGGACAAACTATGGCTACACCTTC CASSLTGTNYGYTF
TRBJ2-1 TRBD1 few TRBV28 TGTGCCAGCAGTTCAACAGGGGGGCTACCTAACACAAACCAGTTCTTC CASSSTGGLPNTNQFF
TRBJ2-7 - few TRBV24-1 TGTGCCACCAGTGGTCAAGCATGCCGCAACTCCTACGAGCAGTACTTC CATSGQACRNSYEQYF
TRBJ2-1 - - TRBV7-9 TGTGCCAGCAGCTTACCCATCGGTGAGAGCTCCTACAATGAGCAGTTCTTC CASSLPIGESSYNEQFF
TRBJ2-7 TRBD1 - TRBV5-1 TGCGCCAGCAGCGCCGCCGGGACAGTTTCTTACGAGCAGTACTTC CASSAAGTVSYEQYF
TRBJ1-2 - few TRBV5-1 TGCGCCAGCAGCTTGTCGGCAGCAGACTATGGCTACACCTTC CASSLSAADYGYTF
TRBJ1-4 TRBD1 - TRBV5-1 TGCGCCAGCAGCCGGGACAGGGATCAAGAAAAACTGTTTTTT CASSRDRDQEKLFF
TRBJ1-2 TRBD1 - TRBV20-1 TGCAGTGCTCGACAGGGGGTCGGCTATGGCTACACCTTC CSARQGVGYGYTF
TRBJ2-5 - few TRBV24-1 TGTGCCACCAGTGATTCCAGGGTTGGAGAGACCCAGTACTTC CATSDSRVGETQYF
TRBJ1-2 - - TRBV21-1 TGTGCCAGCAGCTCCCCTAGGGATGGCTACACCTTC CASSSPRDGYTF
TRBJ2-7 TRBD2 - TRBV11-2 TGTGCCAGCAGTTCTGTCTTCGGGCTAGCGGGACGAACCAGGAACGAGCAGTACTTC CASSSVFGLAGRTRNEQYF
TRBJ2-3 - many TRBV20-1 TGCAGTGCTCCAACAATAGGGGGAGGTACAGATACGCAGTATTTT CSAPTIGGGTDTQYF
TRBJ2-1 TRBD2 - TRBV7-9 TGTGCCAGCAGCTCAGTCGTCACTAGCGGAAACAATGAGCAGTTCTTC CASSSVVTSGNNEQFF
TRBJ1-5 TRBD1 many TRBV12-3/TRBV12-4 TGTGCCAGCAGCGGGACAGGGGGTCAGCCCCAGCATTTT CASSGTGGQPQHF
TRBJ2-6 TRBD1 - TRBV30 TGTGCCTGGAGGCCGCGACAGGGGCTTATTGGGGCCAACGTCCTGACTTTC CAWRPRQGLIGANVLTF
TRBJ1-1 TRBD1 - TRBV12-3/TRBV12-4 TGTGCCAGCACCTTGACAGGGGTGAACACTGAAGCTTTCTTT CASTLTGVNTEAFF
TRBJ1-4 - few TRBV20-1 TGCAGCGCCAGGGTGGAAGGAGAAAAACTGTTTTTT CSARVEGEKLFF
TRBJ2-3 - many TRBV29-1 TGCAGCGTTGAAACAGGGCTCACAGATACGCAGTATTTT CSVETGLTDTQYF
TRBJ2-1 TRBD2 - TRBV5-1 TGCGCCGGCACCCGGACTAGCGGCAACAATGAGCAGTTCTTC CAGTRTSGNNEQFF
TRBJ1-4 - - TRBV6-1 TGTGCCAGCAGTGGTAGCGGGCTCCTCGGCGTCGAAAAACTGTTTTTT CASSGSGLLGVEKLFF
TRBJ1-2 - - TRBV4-1 TGCGCCAGCAGCCAAGGAAGGCTAACACGAAACTATGGCTACACCTTC CASSQGRLTRNYGYTF
TRBJ2-5 TRBD2 few TRBV10-3 TGTGCCATCAGTGCACCGGGACTAGGTCAAGAGACCCAGTACTTC CAISAPGLGQETQYF